A selection of T cell receptor beta chains follows, all from one sample in a study of cytomegalovirus exposure and HLA in healthy donors. Sequenced by immunoSEQ multiplex PCR; TCRdb stores in-frame clones only, minus some. The sample data list around 39,000 clones. Sample: PBMCs. These receptors originate from a male donor in good health and CMV-seronegative. The CDR3 runs from the conserved cysteine through the conserved F or W. The D gene is left open where the match is weak.

>TRBV4-2|-|TRBJ1-1
TGTGCCAGCAGTATTAAAGGGGTGGAGAACACTGAAGCTTTCTTT
CASSIKGVENTEAFF
>TRBV27|-|TRBJ1-6
TGTGCCAGCAGTTCAAAGGGGGAACTAAATTCACCCCTCCACTTT
CASSSKGELNSPLHF
>TRBV30|TRBD2|TRBJ2-7
TGTGCCTGGAGTGGGACTAGCGGGGAGCACTACGAGCAGTACTTC
CAWSGTSGEHYEQYF
>TRBV6-1|TRBD1|TRBJ1-1
TGTGCCAGCAGGGGGGACAGGGTCGCCACTGAAGCTTTCTTT
CASRGDRVATEAFF
>TRBV19|TRBD1|TRBJ1-1
TGTGCCAGTCGTCGGACGGGACAGGGGAACACTGAAGCTTTCTTT
CASRRTGQGNTEAFF
>TRBV10-3|TRBD2|TRBJ2-1
TGTGCCATCAGTGAGCAAACTAGCGGGGGGGCGGGTGAGCAGTTCTTC
CAISEQTSGGAGEQFF
>TRBV19|-|TRBJ1-5
TGTGCCAGTAGTATTGGGGAGTGGGGTAACCAGCCCCAGCATTTT
CASSIGEWGNQPQHF
>TRBV5-1|TRBD2|TRBJ2-1
TGCGCCAGCAGCTTACCTCTAGCGGGGTACAATGAGCAGTTCTTC
CASSLPLAGYNEQFF
>TRBV5-1|-|TRBJ1-1
TGCGCCAGCAGCCGCGGGGACGGCCTTGAAGCTTTCTTT
CASSRGDGLEAFF
>TRBV18|-|TRBJ2-5
TGTGCCAGCCTAAGCGCCGTTCACGAGACCCAGTACTTC
CASLSAVHETQYF
>TRBV27|TRBD1|TRBJ2-6
TGTGCCAGCAGTTCTCAGGGGGCGGCGGGGGCCAACGTCCTGACTTTC
CASSSQGAAGANVLTF
>TRBV28|-|TRBJ1-4
TGTGCCAGCAGTTTGACGGGGGAAAAACTGTTTTTT
CASSLTGEKLFF
>TRBV18|-|TRBJ2-2
TGTGCCAGCTCGTACAGGGACACCGGGGAGCTGTTTTTT
CASSYRDTGELFF
>TRBV5-5|-|TRBJ1-1
TGTGCCAGCAGCTTGGGCCCAGGGCCTAACACTGAAGTTTTCTTT
CASSLGPGPNTEVFF
>TRBV4-1|TRBD2|TRBJ2-2
TGCGCCAGCAGCCTACTTCTAGCGGGGGGCCTAAACACCGGGGAGCTGTTTTTT
CASSLLLAGGLNTGELFF
>TRBV10-3|TRBD1|TRBJ1-2
TGTGCCATCAGGGGACAGACAACTACCAACACTAACTATGGCTACACCTTC
CAIRGQTTTNTNYGYTF
>TRBV6-1|-|TRBJ1-6
TGTGCCAGCAGTGAGACAGCATATCATTCACCCCTCCACTTT
CASSETAYHSPLHF
>TRBV30|TRBD2|TRBJ2-5
TGTGCCTGGAGTGGGACTAGCGGGGGCCTAAGCGAGGCCCAGTACTTC
CAWSGTSGGLSEAQYF
>TRBV5-1|TRBD2|TRBJ2-2
TGCGCCAGCAGCTTGGGGACTAGCGCGTACACCGGGGAGCTGTTTTTT
CASSLGTSAYTGELFF
>TRBV7-9|-|TRBJ2-7
TGTGCCAGCAGCTCGACTTCACTCTCCTACGAGCAGTACTTC
CASSSTSLSYEQYF
>TRBV20-1|-|TRBJ1-1
TGCAGTGTCGAAAGCAACACTGAAGCTTTCTTT
CSVESNTEAFF
>TRBV2|-|TRBJ2-7
TGTGCCAGCAGTGGGAGCTCCTACGAGCAGTACTTC
CASSGSSYEQYF
>TRBV25-1|-|TRBJ2-1
TGTGCCAGCAGTGACAGGGCGGATGAGCAGTTCTTC
CASSDRADEQFF
>TRBV11-2|TRBD1|TRBJ1-2
TGTGCCAGCAGCTCACTCCGGGACAGAAGACTTAAAAACTATGGCTACACCTTC
CASSSLRDRRLKNYGYTF
>TRBV7-9|-|TRBJ2-2
TGTGCCAGCAGCTCCCCCCCCGCAAGCGGCCCGTTAGGCGGGGAGCTGTTTTTT
CASSSPPASGPLGGELFF
>TRBV5-1|-|TRBJ2-2
TGCGCCAGCAGCTTGGCCACAGGGCGAACCGGGGAGCTGTTTTTT
CASSLATGRTGELFF
>TRBV28|-|TRBJ1-5
TGTGCCAGCAGTTTTCCAGGGCGCAATCAGCCCCAGCATTTT
CASSFPGRNQPQHF
>TRBV6-1|TRBD1|TRBJ2-7
TGTGCCACGGGGCTGGGACAGGGTGGCTACGAGCAGTACTTC
CATGLGQGGYEQYF
>TRBV20-1|-|TRBJ2-1
TGCAGTGCTAGTCCGAGGAGTGAGCAGTTCTTC
CSASPRSEQFF
>TRBV7-8|-|TRBJ1-5
TGTGCCAGCAGCCCGCGTGGGGGGAATCAGCCCCAGCATTTT
CASSPRGGNQPQHF
>TRBV6-5|-|TRBJ1-6
TGTGCCAGCAGTTACAGAGGAGGACCCCTCCACTTT
CASSYRGGPLHF
>TRBV5-8|TRBD1|TRBJ1-2
TGTGCCAGCAGCTTGTGGGACAGTCGATACACCTTC
CASSLWDSRYTF
>TRBV6-1|TRBD1|TRBJ1-1
TGTGCCAGCAGTGGAGGGCAGGGGGCCACTGAAGCTTTCTTT
CASSGGQGATEAFF
>TRBV7-2|-|TRBJ1-6
TGTGCCAGCAGCACGACCGGGACACTGGATTCACCCCTCCACTTT
CASSTTGTLDSPLHF
>TRBV11-2|-|TRBJ2-7
TGTGCCAGCAGCTTAGGTGCGGGTGCCTACGAGCAGTACTTC
CASSLGAGAYEQYF
>TRBV2|-|TRBJ2-7
TGTGCCAGCAGTGTGACAGGTGTTGCCTACGAGCAGTACTTC
CASSVTGVAYEQYF
>TRBV11-2|TRBD1|TRBJ2-3
TGTGCCAGCAGCGACAGGGGGGGAGATACGCAGTATTTT
CASSDRGGDTQYF
>TRBV30|TRBD1|TRBJ2-5
TGTGCCTGGACTCTAAGGACAGGGGGGGAGACCCAGTACTTC
CAWTLRTGGETQYF
>TRBV27|TRBD1|TRBJ2-7
TGTGCCAGCAGTGTGAGGACAGGGGGGGACGAGCAGTACTTC
CASSVRTGGDEQYF
>TRBV11-3|-|TRBJ2-2
TGTGCCAGCAGCTCCAGGGGAAACACCGGGGAGCTGTTTTTT
CASSSRGNTGELFF
>TRBV14|TRBD1|TRBJ1-3
TGTGCCAGCAGCCTTATGCCAGGGGGCCGCCGAAACACCATATATTTT
CASSLMPGGRRNTIYF
>TRBV6-1|-|TRBJ2-5
TGTGCCAGCAGCCAGGCGTACCAAGAGACCCAGTACTTC
CASSQAYQETQYF
>TRBV6-5|-|TRBJ1-4
TGTGCCAGCCGTCGGTCTAATGAAAAACTGTTTTTT
CASRRSNEKLFF
>TRBV9|-|TRBJ1-6
TGTGCCAGCAGCGCCGGAGACAGGAATAATTCACCCCTCCACTTT
CASSAGDRNNSPLHF
>TRBV7-2|-|TRBJ2-3
TGTGCCAGCAGCTTAACTACCACAGATACGCAGTATTTT
CASSLTTTDTQYF
>TRBV25-1|-|TRBJ1-6
TGTGCCAGCAGTGGACAGTATAATTCACCCCTCCACTTT
CASSGQYNSPLHF
>TRBV7-9|TRBD1|TRBJ1-1
TGTGCCAGCAGCTCGGCAGAGACAGGGGGAAAAACTGAAGCTTTCTTT
CASSSAETGGKTEAFF
>TRBV2|-|TRBJ1-4
TGTGCCAGCAGTGAATTGGGAGGGAATGAAAAACTGTTTTTT
CASSELGGNEKLFF
>TRBV27|TRBD1|TRBJ1-5
TGTGCCAGCAGTCGACAGGGGAGCAATCAGCCCCAGCATTTT
CASSRQGSNQPQHF
>TRBV5-6|-|TRBJ1-1
TGTGCCAGCAGCTTGGACAGGGTAGAGACTGAAGCTTTCTTT
CASSLDRVETEAFF
>TRBV27|TRBD1|TRBJ1-4
TGTGCCCGACTGGGGACAGCCAATGAAAAACTGTTTTTT
CARLGTANEKLFF
>TRBV5-1|TRBD1|TRBJ1-6
TGCGCCAGCAGCTTACCACAGGGGACGAATTCACCCCTCCACTTT
CASSLPQGTNSPLHF
>TRBV25-1|TRBD1|TRBJ1-2
TGTGCCAGCAGTGAAACCGGGACAGGGGTGAGTGGCTACACCTTC
CASSETGTGVSGYTF
>TRBV7-6|TRBD1|TRBJ2-7
TGTGCCAGCAGCTTAGAGTCCGGGACAGCCTACGAGCAGTACTTC
CASSLESGTAYEQYF